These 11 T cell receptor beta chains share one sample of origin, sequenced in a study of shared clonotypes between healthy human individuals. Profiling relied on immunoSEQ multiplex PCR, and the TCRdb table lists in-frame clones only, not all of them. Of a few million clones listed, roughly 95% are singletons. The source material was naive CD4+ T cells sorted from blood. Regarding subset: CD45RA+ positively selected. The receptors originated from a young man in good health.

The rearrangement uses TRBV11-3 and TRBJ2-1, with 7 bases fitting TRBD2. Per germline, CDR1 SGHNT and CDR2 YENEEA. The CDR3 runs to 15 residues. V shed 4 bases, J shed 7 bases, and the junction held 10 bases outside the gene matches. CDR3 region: CASSYRLAEYNEQFF. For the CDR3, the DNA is TGTGCCAGCAGCTATAGGCTAGCGGAGTATAATGAGCAGTTCTTC.

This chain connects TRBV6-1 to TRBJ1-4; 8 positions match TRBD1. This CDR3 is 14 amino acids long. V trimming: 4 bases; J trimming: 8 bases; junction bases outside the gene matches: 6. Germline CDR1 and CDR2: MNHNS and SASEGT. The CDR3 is CASSVRGLGEKLFF. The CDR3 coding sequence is TGTGCCAGCAGTGTCAGGGGGCTTGGAGAAAAACTGTTTTTT.

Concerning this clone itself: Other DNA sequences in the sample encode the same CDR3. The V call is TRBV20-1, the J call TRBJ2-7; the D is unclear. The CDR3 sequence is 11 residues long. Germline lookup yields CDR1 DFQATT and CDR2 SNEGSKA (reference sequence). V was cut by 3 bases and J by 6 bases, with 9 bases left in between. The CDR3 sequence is CSASIGGEQYF. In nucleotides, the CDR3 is TGCAGTGCTAGTATCGGCGGCGAGCAGTACTTC.

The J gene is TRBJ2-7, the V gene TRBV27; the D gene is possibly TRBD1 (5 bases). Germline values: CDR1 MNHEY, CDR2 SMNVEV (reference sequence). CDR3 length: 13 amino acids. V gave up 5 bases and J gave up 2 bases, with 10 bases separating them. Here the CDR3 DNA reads TGTGCCAGCAGTCCAGGGATACCCTACGAGCAGTACTTC. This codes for CASSPGIPYEQYF.

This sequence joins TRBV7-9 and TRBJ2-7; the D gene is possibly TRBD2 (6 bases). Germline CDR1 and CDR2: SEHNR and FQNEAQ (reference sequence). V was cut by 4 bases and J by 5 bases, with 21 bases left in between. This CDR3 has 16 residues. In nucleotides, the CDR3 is TGTGCCAGCAGCTATAATTACCCACGAACGGGGGACGAGCAGTACTTC. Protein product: CASSYNYPRTGDEQYF.

CDR3 bases: TGTGCCAGCAGCTTAGATCTGACAGAAACCTACGAGCAGTACTTC. It encodes CASSLDLTETYEQYF. V is TRBV11-2 and J is TRBJ2-7; TRBD1 is a possible D gene (5 bases). Germline-derived CDR1 and CDR2 are SGHAT and FQNNGV. V was cut by 0 bases and J by 2 bases, with 11 bases left in between. The CDR3 runs to 15 residues. The full variable domain, completed using reference TRBV11-2 and TRBJ2-7, is EAGVAQSPRYKIIEKRQSVAFWCNPISGHATLYWYQQILGQGPKLLIQFQNNGVVDDSQLPKDRFSAERLKGVDSTLKIQPAKLEDSAVYLCASSLDLTETYEQYFGPGTRLTVT.

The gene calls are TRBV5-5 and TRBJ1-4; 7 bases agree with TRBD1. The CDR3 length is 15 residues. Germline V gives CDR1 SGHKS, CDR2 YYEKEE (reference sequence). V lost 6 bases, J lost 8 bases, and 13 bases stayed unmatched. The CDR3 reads CASTQGGQAREKLFF. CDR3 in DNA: TGTGCCAGCACCCAAGGTGGACAGGCTAGGGAAAAACTGTTTTTT.

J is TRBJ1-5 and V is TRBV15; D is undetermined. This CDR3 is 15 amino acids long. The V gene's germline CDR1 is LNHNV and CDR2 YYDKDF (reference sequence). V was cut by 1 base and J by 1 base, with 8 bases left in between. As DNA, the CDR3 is TGTGCCACCAGCAGAGTGGTGGAGAGCAATCAGCCCCAGCATTTT. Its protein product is CATSRVVESNQPQHF.

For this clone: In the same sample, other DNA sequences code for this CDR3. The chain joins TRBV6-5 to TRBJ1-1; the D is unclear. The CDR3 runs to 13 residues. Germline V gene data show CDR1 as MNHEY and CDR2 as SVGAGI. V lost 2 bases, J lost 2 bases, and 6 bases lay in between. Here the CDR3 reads CASSYLTNTEAFF. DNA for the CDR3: TGTGCCAGCAGTTACCTCACTAACACTGAAGCTTTCTTT.

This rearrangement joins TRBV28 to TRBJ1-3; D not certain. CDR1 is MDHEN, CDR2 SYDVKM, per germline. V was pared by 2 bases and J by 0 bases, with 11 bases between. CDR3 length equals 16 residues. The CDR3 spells CASSLATPSSGNTIYF. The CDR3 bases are TGTGCCAGCAGTTTAGCTACACCAAGCTCTGGAAACACCATATATTTT. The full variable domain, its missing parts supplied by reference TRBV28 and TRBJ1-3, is DVKVTQSSRYLVKRTGEKVFLECVQDMDHENMFWYRQDPGLGLRLIYFSYDVKMKEKGDIPEGYSVSREKKERFSLILESASTNQTSMYLCASSLATPSSGNTIYFGEGSWLTVV.

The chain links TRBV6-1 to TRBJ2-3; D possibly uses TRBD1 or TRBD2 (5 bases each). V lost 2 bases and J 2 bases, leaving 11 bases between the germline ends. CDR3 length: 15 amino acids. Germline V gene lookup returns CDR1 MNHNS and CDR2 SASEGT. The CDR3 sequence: CASSEWGILTDTQYF. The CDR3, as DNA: TGTGCCAGCAGTGAATGGGGGATACTCACAGATACGCAGTATTTT.